Listed below are T cell receptor beta chains from one sample, sequenced in a study of blood T cell repertoires in COVID-19. The repertoire was sequenced with immunoSEQ multiplex PCR; TCRdb's copy has only in-frame clones and lacks some. The top ten hold roughly 12% of the sample, which has roughly 180,000 clones, about 81% seen once. Source material: peripheral blood. The origin of the receptors is a woman over 75 with COVID-19, enrolled during active disease. The CDR3 runs from the conserved cysteine through the conserved F or W.

TRBJ2-3	16	TRBV10-3	CAIGRTGGISTDTQYF
TRBJ2-7	13	TRBV5-4	CASRQALSYEQYF
TRBJ2-7	13	TRBV27	CASSLTSGIEQYF
TRBJ1-1	15	TRBV3-1/TRBV3-2	CASSHLTQGRPEAFF
TRBJ2-7	13	TRBV29-1	CSVEGGNGYEQYF
TRBJ2-7	15	TRBV9	CASSVGWAGGDEQYF
TRBJ2-1	17	TRBV7-2	CASSLSPTSGVNNEQFF
TRBJ1-2	11	TRBV30	CTSGETDGYTF
TRBJ2-3	14	TRBV5-4	CASSLIGGTDTQYF
TRBJ1-2	17	TRBV4-1	CASSVRRDRPSNYGYTF
TRBJ2-3	14	TRBV11-3	CASSSGQSTDTQYF
TRBJ2-1	15	TRBV25-1	CASSGWGLATNEQFF
TRBJ2-7	14	TRBV6-1	CASSDRGFSYEQYF
TRBJ2-1	14	TRBV7-7	CASSLGGQGNEQFF
TRBJ1-2	15	TRBV6-1	CASSEFGPRRDGYTF
TRBJ2-1	14	TRBV6-6	CASRSMREHNEQFF
TRBJ1-2	14	TRBV5-1	CASSLGRGEEGYTF
TRBJ2-3	15	TRBV7-7	CASSLGDRFTDTQYF
TRBJ1-5	18	TRBV28	CASSLRPGAGYSNQPQHF
TRBJ1-2	13	TRBV19	CASSIGRGYGYTF
TRBJ2-1	16	TRBV28	CATWATSGADYNEQFF
TRBJ2-7	16	TRBV6-2/TRBV6-3	CASSYSRFRGMYEQYF
TRBJ1-6	18	TRBV5-1	CASSPFPRGPKESSPLHF
TRBJ1-3	15	TRBV2	CASSEFRGGRNTIYF
TRBJ2-6	16	TRBV4-2	CASSHGQFSGANVLTF
TRBJ2-7	13	TRBV6-6	CASNQGFSYEQYF
TRBJ1-1	14	TRBV5-1	CASSWGTKYTEAFF
TRBJ2-3	17	TRBV5-1	CASSGGTSGYLTDTQYF
TRBJ1-2	14	TRBV19	CASSMPGQFYGYTF
TRBJ2-4	14	TRBV7-9	CASSSGGRGDIQYF
TRBJ1-2	16	TRBV24-1	CATSDSRDRETYGYTF
TRBJ1-2	12	TRBV20-1	CSASNGIYGYTF
TRBJ2-1	16	TRBV28	CASRSRDRGSGNEQFF
TRBJ1-2	14	TRBV13	CASTPGTGNYGYTF
TRBJ2-5	15	TRBV5-4	CASSLTSGARETQYF
TRBJ1-1	13	TRBV18	CASSPNRGTEAFF
TRBJ1-2	14	TRBV4-2	CASSQAGQVYGYTF
TRBJ2-1	16	TRBV7-9	CASSPILAGPYNEQFF
TRBJ2-7	12	TRBV13	CASSLARGGKYF
TRBJ2-3	12	TRBV29-1	CSVLGQADTQYF
TRBJ2-7	12	TRBV4-3	CASSPTGGEQYF
TRBJ2-5	15	TRBV19	CASSIGGGTQETQYF
TRBJ1-2	16	TRBV6-1	CASSEARQGSNYGYTF
TRBJ1-2	17	TRBV4-1	CASSQEARDSSNYGYTF
TRBJ2-2	15	TRBV5-1	CASSLGHSDTGELFF
TRBJ1-2	15	TRBV10-3	CAISGGRGDPYGYTF
TRBJ2-1	15	TRBV7-9	CASSLALAGFNEQFF
TRBJ2-7	17	TRBV4-1	CASSQEEPGREGHEQYF
TRBJ2-3	18	TRBV7-6	CASSFMPGLAGGADTQYF
TRBJ1-1	13	TRBV27	CASSVRGLGGAFF
TRBJ2-7	14	TRBV20-1	CSASKGQAPYEQYF
TRBJ2-7	15	TRBV7-6	CASSLKQGTSYEQYF
TRBJ2-1	14	TRBV25-1	CASSEKTSYNEQFF
TRBJ1-2	12	TRBV20-1	CSASGTAYGYTF
TRBJ2-1	13	TRBV11-2	CASMGVVGRALFF
TRBJ2-7	14	TRBV7-8	CASSLSGNSYEQYF
TRBJ2-2	14	TRBV7-9	CASRDRGNTGELFF
TRBJ1-4	14	TRBV4-1	CASSQAGGNEKLFF
TRBJ2-7	13	TRBV2	CASGGQGAYEQYF